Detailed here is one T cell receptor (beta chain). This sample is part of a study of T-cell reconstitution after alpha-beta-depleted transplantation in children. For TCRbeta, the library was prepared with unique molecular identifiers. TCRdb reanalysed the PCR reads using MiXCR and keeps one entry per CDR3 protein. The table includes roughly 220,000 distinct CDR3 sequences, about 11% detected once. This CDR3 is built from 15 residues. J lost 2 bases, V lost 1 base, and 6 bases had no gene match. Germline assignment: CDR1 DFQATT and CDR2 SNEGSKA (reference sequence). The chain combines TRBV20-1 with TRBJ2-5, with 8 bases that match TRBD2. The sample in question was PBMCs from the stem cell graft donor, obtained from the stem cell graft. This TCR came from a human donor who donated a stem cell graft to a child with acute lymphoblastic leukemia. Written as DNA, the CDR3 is TGCAGTGCTAGAGGCTCAGCGGGAGTACAAGAGACCCAGTACTTC. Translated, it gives CSARGSAGVQETQYF.